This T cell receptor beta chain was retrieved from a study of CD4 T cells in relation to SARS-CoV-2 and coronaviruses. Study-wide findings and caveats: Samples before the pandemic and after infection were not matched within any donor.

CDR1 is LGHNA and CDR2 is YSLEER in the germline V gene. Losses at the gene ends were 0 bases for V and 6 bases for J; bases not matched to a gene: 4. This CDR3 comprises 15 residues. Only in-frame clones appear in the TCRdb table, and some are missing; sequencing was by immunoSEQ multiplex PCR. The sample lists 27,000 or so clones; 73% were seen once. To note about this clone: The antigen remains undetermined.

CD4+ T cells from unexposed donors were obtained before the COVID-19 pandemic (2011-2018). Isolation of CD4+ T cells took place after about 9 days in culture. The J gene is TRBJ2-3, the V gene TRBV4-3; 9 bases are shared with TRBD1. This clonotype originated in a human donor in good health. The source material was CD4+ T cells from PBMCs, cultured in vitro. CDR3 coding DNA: TGCGCCAGCAGCCAAGATATGACAGGGGGGGATACGCAGTATTTT. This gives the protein CASSQDMTGGDTQYF.